Below are 30 T cell receptor beta chains sequenced from a single sample in a study of glioma-infiltrating T cells. The iRepertoire nested amplicon-rescue multiplex PCR amplified TCR alpha and beta CDR3s from RNA. A single record per CDR3 protein comes from TCRdb applying MiXCR to the multiplex PCR reads. The sample holds tens of thousands of distinct CDR3 sequences, around 23% seen once. The sequenced sample consisted of glioma tissue, nonneoplastic brain tissue, or PBMCs (not recorded which). The receptors derive from a human donor with low-grade glioma or glioblastoma, undergoing nonglioma brain surgery, or in good health (not recorded which).

This clonotype occurred many times. This chain uses TRBV4-1 with TRBJ1-5, with D maybe TRBD1 (5 bases). This CDR3 is 15 amino acids long. The germline V and J ends were trimmed by 0 bases and 7 bases, with 13 bases remaining between them. Germline CDR1 and CDR2: MGHRA and YSYEKL. In DNA, the CDR3 is TGCGCCAGCAGCCAAGAGGGGGGGGTTTGGCAGCCCCAGCATTTT. Residues: CASSQEGGVWQPQHF.

This clonotype has ten or more counts. The chain links TRBV20-1 to TRBJ2-1, with D hard to call. The CDR3 loop spans 13 amino acids. Germline lookup yields CDR1 DFQATT and CDR2 SNEGSKA (reference sequence). Trimming stripped 1 base from V and 6 bases from J, with 10 bases between. The chain's CDR3 is CSARGRVANEQFF. CDR3 DNA: TGCAGTGCTAGAGGGCGTGTGGCCAATGAGCAGTTCTTC.

Turning to this clonotype: A read error may be the cause here, since a much bigger clone is one base away. The V call is TRBV2, the J call TRBJ2-5; D not resolved. The CDR3 is made up of 13 amino acids. Between the trimmed V and J ends, which lost 5 bases and 4 bases, there was a span of 11 bases. CDR1 and CDR2 from the germline V gene are SNHLY and FYNNEI. The chain's CDR3 is CASSTTIGETQYF. In nucleotides, the CDR3 is TGTGCCAGCAGTACTACCATCGGAGAGACCCAGTACTTC. Looking up the rest from reference TRBV2 and TRBJ2-5 gives the full variable domain: EPEVTQTPSHQVTQMGQEVILRCVPISNHLYFYWYRQILGQKVEFLVSFYNNEISEKSEIFDDQFSVERPDGSNFTLKIRSTKLEDSAMYFCASSTTIGETQYFGPGTRLLVL.

This clonotype was counted many times. The chain uses TRBV7-2 and TRBJ1-1; 8 nucleotides line up with TRBD1. Unmatched junction bases numbered 12, after V lost 5 bases and J lost 10 bases. Looked up from germline, CDR1 is SGHTA and CDR2 is FQGNSA. The CDR3 is 14 amino acids. In DNA, the CDR3 is TGTGCCAGCAGCCACGGACAGGGCCGGCCCCCAGCTTTCTTT. Protein product: CASSHGQGRPPAFF.

This clonotype was detected only a few times. The chain recombines TRBV10-2 with TRBJ2-1; perhaps D is TRBD1 or TRBD2 (5 bases each). This CDR3 has 16 residues. In germline, CDR1 is WSHSY, CDR2 SAAADI. Trimming removed 1 base at V and 5 bases at J, with 15 bases between. The DNA for the CDR3 is TGCGCCAGCAGTGAGTACGGATCGGGGACCCACAATGAGCAGTTCTTC. It specifies CASSEYGSGTHNEQFF.

This clonotype was recorded many times. The V and J genes are TRBV2 and TRBJ1-6; 9 bases agree with TRBD1. From germline, CDR1 is SNHLY and CDR2 FYNNEI. The CDR3 length is 15 residues. With V trimmed by 6 bases and J by 10 bases, 10 bases remained unmatched. CDR3 residues: CASSLPQGARSPLHF. In DNA form, the CDR3 reads TGTGCCAGCAGCCTTCCACAGGGGGCACGATCACCCCTCCACTTT.

This clonotype occurred many times. The chain has TRBV6-5 and TRBJ2-7; maybe TRBD2 (7 bases). The germline V gene has CDR1 MNHEY and CDR2 SVGAGI. The V end was cut by 0 bases, the J end by 2 bases, with 17 bases between. The CDR3 loop spans 17 amino acids. CDR3 sequence reads: CASSYSTWRGPTYEQYF. The CDR3, as DNA: TGTGCCAGCAGTTACTCGACGTGGCGGGGGCCGACCTACGAGCAGTACTTC.

This clonotype was seen ten or more times. The chain carries TRBV4-1 and TRBJ2-3; the match to TRBD2 covers 7 bases. Trimming removed 4 bases from V and 6 bases from J; junction bases left unmatched: 4. This CDR3 is built from 13 residues. Germline values: CDR1 MGHRA, CDR2 YSYEKL. The CDR3 bases are TGCGCCAGCAGCCTGGCGGGAGTTGATACGCAGTATTTT. Amino acids: CASSLAGVDTQYF.

There are many counts of this clonotype. V is TRBV19 and J is TRBJ1-1; 7 nucleotides line up with TRBD1. The V and J ends lost 7 bases and 0 bases, in that order; junction bases with no gene match: 8. The CDR3 spans 15 residues. The germline V gene encodes CDR1 LNHDA and CDR2 SQIVND (reference sequence). The CDR3 nucleotides are TGTGCCAGTAACGAGGGACAGAGAATGAACACTGAAGCTTTCTTT. Residues: CASNEGQRMNTEAFF. The variable domain in full, with the rest retrieved from reference TRBV19 and TRBJ1-1, is DGGITQSPKYLFRKEGQNVTLSCEQNLNHDAMYWYRQDPGQGLRLIYYSQIVNDFQKGDIAEGYSVSREKKESFPLTVTSAQKNPTAFYLCASNEGQRMNTEAFFGQGTRLTVV.

The chain employs TRBV7-2 and TRBJ2-7; D remains ambiguous. Trimming pared 4 bases from V and 2 bases from J, leaving 18 bases between. The CDR3 extends over 16 amino acids. CDR1 is SGHTA, CDR2 FQGNSA, per germline. Written as DNA, the CDR3 is TGTGCCAGCAGCTCCTCGGGTGGGGTCTCCACCTACGAGCAGTACTTC. Its protein is CASSSSGGVSTYEQYF.

This clonotype has more than one count but fewer than ten. This chain joins TRBV11-2 and TRBJ2-7, with D unclear. The V and J ends lost 5 bases and 5 bases respectively, with 10 bases between them. Germline V lookup: CDR1 SGHAT, CDR2 FQNNGV. The CDR3 runs to 12 residues. CDR3 amino acids: CASSSRAHEQYF. The CDR3 coding sequence is TGTGCCAGCAGCAGTAGAGCGCACGAGCAGTACTTC.

This clonotype occurred many times. The chain employs TRBV6-1 and TRBJ1-2; D is unclear. Trimming removed 5 bases at V and 1 base at J, with 11 bases between. CDR3 size: 14 residues. The germline CDR1 and CDR2 sequences are MNHNS and SASEGT. In DNA, the CDR3 is TGTGCCAGCAGTCAAACCTACAGTAACTATGGCTACACCTTC. It translates to CASSQTYSNYGYTF.

This clonotype has a count of ten or more. The rearrangement links TRBV7-9 to TRBJ1-6, with a weak D call TRBD1 (5 bases). Germline CDR1 SEHNR, CDR2 FQNEAQ (reference sequence). The CDR3 has 14 amino acids. Deletions cut 4 bases from V and 5 bases from J, with 9 bases between. The CDR3 here is CASSSGTDNSPLHF. The CDR3 DNA follows: TGTGCCAGCAGCTCCGGGACGGATAATTCACCCCTCCACTTT.

This clonotype was seen many times. The rearrangement uses TRBV6-5 and TRBJ1-1; tentatively, D is TRBD1 (5 bases). This CDR3 is 13 amino acids long. With 2 bases removed from V and 4 bases from J, the gap between germline ends came to 8 bases. CDR1 is MNHEY, CDR2 SVGAGI, per germline. The CDR3 DNA follows: TGTGCCAGCAGTTACGACAGCCTCACTGAAGCTTTCTTT. Its translation is CASSYDSLTEAFF.

This clonotype was counted ten times or more. CDR3 nucleotides: TGTGCCAGCTCACCGTCTACAGGCCCGTCCACTGAAGCTTTCTTT. It codes for CASSPSTGPSTEAFF. This chain connects TRBV18 to TRBJ1-1; possible D gene TRBD1, 5 bases. Trimming stripped 3 bases from V and 4 bases from J, with 15 bases between. This CDR3 is 15 amino acids long. Germline V CDR1 and CDR2: KGHSH, LQKENI.

This clonotype was counted at least ten times. J is TRBJ2-2 and V is TRBV6-1; D is uncertain. CDR1 is MNHNS and CDR2 is SASEGT in the germline V gene. The CDR3 has 14 amino acids. V was clipped by 6 bases and J by 1 base, with 9 bases between them. The CDR3 nucleotides are TGTGCCAGCAGGAACCGACAGAACACCGGGGAGCTGTTTTTT. It yields the protein CASRNRQNTGELFF.

Of note for this clonotype: One base away lies a much larger clone, so this may be a sequencing read error. The chain recombines TRBV18 with TRBJ1-5, with D possibly being TRBD1 (5 bases). CDR1 is KGHSH and CDR2 is LQKENI in the germline V gene. The V gene lost 4 bases and the J gene lost 0 bases, with 22 bases spanning the gap. The CDR3 covers 19 residues. The CDR3 DNA follows: TGTGCCAGCTCACTCCTCGGAACCGGGACGGCTTATAGCAATCAGCCCCAGCATTTT. This codes for CASSLLGTGTAYSNQPQHF.

This clonotype was observed at least ten times. The chain combines TRBV19 with TRBJ2-5; TRBD2 matches 10 bases. The CDR3 runs to 17 residues. V shed 4 bases, J shed 4 bases, and the junction held 12 bases outside the gene matches. CDR1 and CDR2 (germline): LNHDA, SQIVND (reference sequence). The CDR3 protein is CASSTRSLAGTRETQYF. The DNA for the CDR3 is TGTGCCAGTAGTACACGATCACTAGCGGGAACACGAGAGACCCAGTACTTC.

V gene TRBV24-1 combines with J gene TRBJ2-1; D uncertain. This CDR3 region has 14 residues. V was trimmed by 2 bases and J by 1 base, leaving 5 bases between them. Germline V CDR1 and CDR2: KGHDR, SFDVKD. This chain's CDR3 is CATSDSNSYNEQFF. CDR3 coding DNA: TGTGCCACCAGTGATTCGAATTCCTACAATGAGCAGTTCTTC.

This clonotype has just a few counts. The chain has TRBV12-3 or TRBV12-4 and TRBJ2-1; weak D call: TRBD1 (5 bases). The length of the CDR3 is 14 residues. V dropped 3 bases and J dropped 6 bases, with 12 bases sitting between them. CDR3 amino acids: CASSLSQGSNEQFF. CDR3 DNA: TGTGCCAGCAGTTTGTCCCAGGGTTCCAATGAGCAGTTCTTC.

The V gene is TRBV4-1, the J gene TRBJ2-5; D is possibly TRBD2 (6 bases). Germline CDR1 is MGHRA and CDR2 is YSYEKL. With 0 bases removed from V and 2 bases from J, the gap between germline ends came to 16 bases. This CDR3 contains 17 residues. In nucleotides, the CDR3 is TGCGCCAGCAGCCAAGATTTGGGTAGCGGAATTCAAGAGACCCAGTACTTC. Encoded protein: CASSQDLGSGIQETQYF.

This clonotype was counted ten times or more. The chain is built from TRBV11-2 and TRBJ2-3, with D perhaps matching TRBD1 or TRBD2 (5 bases each). Germline V gene sequence: CDR1 SGHAT, CDR2 FQNNGV. Deletions cut 5 bases from V and 6 bases from J, with 15 bases between. CDR3 length: 14 residues. The CDR3 loop is CASSPGGHRDTQYF. DNA of the CDR3: TGTGCCAGCAGCCCTGGAGGCCACAGGGATACGCAGTATTTT.

This clonotype was observed many times. The chain recombines TRBV20-1 with TRBJ1-3; no firm D call. CDR1 and CDR2 from the germline V gene are DFQATT and SNEGSKA (reference sequence). V was pared by 1 base and J by 2 bases, with 12 bases between. The CDR3 is made up of 15 amino acids. CDR3 protein: CSARGTQSPGNTIYF. The CDR3 DNA reads TGCAGTGCTAGAGGTACACAGTCCCCTGGAAACACCATATATTTT.

This clonotype was seen only a few times. The CDR3 bases are TGTGCCAGCAAAGGACAGGGGGACACTGAAGCTTTCTTT. Its translation is CASKGQGDTEAFF. This rearrangement joins TRBV2 to TRBJ1-1; 10 bases match TRBD1. The V gene end was trimmed by 7 bases and the J gene end by 3 bases; junction bases not matched to a gene: 2. The length of the CDR3 is 13 residues. From germline, CDR1 is SNHLY and CDR2 FYNNEI.

This clonotype occurred many times. The J gene is TRBJ1-1, the V gene TRBV20-1; 7 bases fit TRBD1. Germline V gene data show CDR1 as DFQATT and CDR2 as SNEGSKA (reference sequence). CDR3 length: 14 amino acids. The CDR3 protein is CRVQEGARGTEAFF. Written as DNA, the CDR3 is TGCAGGGTTCAAGAGGGGGCGCGGGGCACTGAAGCTTTCTTT.

The chain combines TRBV6-5 with TRBJ1-2; 10 positions match TRBD1. The CDR3 is 17 residues long. The germline CDR1 and CDR2 sequences are MNHEY and SVGAGI. The CDR3 reads CGSSSLIKDRGNYGYTF. The CDR3 region has the DNA TGTGGCAGTAGTTCACTGATAAAGGACAGGGGGAACTATGGCTACACCTTC.

There are many counts of this clonotype. The V and J genes are TRBV3-1 and TRBJ1-1, with D possibly matching TRBD1 (6 bases). Germline CDR1 LGHDT, CDR2 YNNKEL (reference sequence). The CDR3 sequence is 14 residues long. Trimming removed 2 bases from V and 7 bases from J, with 14 bases in between. CDR3 nucleotides: TGTGCCAGCAGCCAAAATACAGGGACGAGTGAAGCTTTCTTT. Its protein product is CASSQNTGTSEAFF.

This clonotype has ten or more counts. V gene TRBV7-9 combines with J gene TRBJ2-3; D is uncertain. V was cut by 5 bases and J by 6 bases, with 9 bases left in between. The CDR3 is made up of 12 amino acids. CDR1 is SEHNR, CDR2 FQNEAQ, per germline (reference sequence). CDR3 sequence reads: CASSNQADTQYF. CDR3 nucleotides: TGTGCCAGCAGCAACCAAGCGGATACGCAGTATTTT.

The chain has TRBV5-4 and TRBJ1-1; D is ambiguous. Trimming shortened V by 2 bases and J by 0 bases, and 14 bases separated the two germline ends. Per germline, CDR1 SGHNT and CDR2 YYREEE (reference sequence). This CDR3 has 16 amino acids. CDR3 sequence: CASSFRRRALNTEAFF. The CDR3 nucleotides are TGTGCCAGCAGCTTTAGACGGCGCGCGCTGAACACTGAAGCTTTCTTT.

This clonotype was seen ten or more times. The chain joins TRBV19 to TRBJ2-3; weak D call: TRBD2 (5 bases). Trimming removed 7 bases from V and 4 bases from J, with 18 bases in between. The germline V gene has CDR1 LNHDA and CDR2 SQIVND (reference sequence). This CDR3 is 15 amino acids long. The CDR3: CASNGRSGSADTQYF. The DNA of the CDR3 is TGTGCCAGTAATGGTCGATCGGGGTCCGCAGATACGCAGTATTTT.